This record looks at one TCR beta chain sequence and its context. This entry comes from a study of CD8+ T cells in alopecia areata. CDR1 and CDR2 (germline): SGHRS, YFSETQ. The CDR3 has 14 residues. V dropped 4 bases and J dropped 3 bases, with 11 bases sitting between them. RNA was extracted and reverse transcribed into cDNA as the sequencing template. Data came from immunoSEQ multiplex PCR; TCRdb stores just in-frame clones and leaves some out. The table has 150,000 or so clones, around 47% seen once. The clonotype originates from a human donor with alopecia areata. The chain joins TRBV5-1 to TRBJ1-5, with TRBD1 as a possible D gene (6 bases). The sequencing sample was made of CD4+ T cells sorted from blood. The CDR3 protein is CASSTGQNNQPQHF. In DNA form, the CDR3 reads TGCGCCAGCAGCACAGGACAGAACAATCAGCCCCAGCATTTT.